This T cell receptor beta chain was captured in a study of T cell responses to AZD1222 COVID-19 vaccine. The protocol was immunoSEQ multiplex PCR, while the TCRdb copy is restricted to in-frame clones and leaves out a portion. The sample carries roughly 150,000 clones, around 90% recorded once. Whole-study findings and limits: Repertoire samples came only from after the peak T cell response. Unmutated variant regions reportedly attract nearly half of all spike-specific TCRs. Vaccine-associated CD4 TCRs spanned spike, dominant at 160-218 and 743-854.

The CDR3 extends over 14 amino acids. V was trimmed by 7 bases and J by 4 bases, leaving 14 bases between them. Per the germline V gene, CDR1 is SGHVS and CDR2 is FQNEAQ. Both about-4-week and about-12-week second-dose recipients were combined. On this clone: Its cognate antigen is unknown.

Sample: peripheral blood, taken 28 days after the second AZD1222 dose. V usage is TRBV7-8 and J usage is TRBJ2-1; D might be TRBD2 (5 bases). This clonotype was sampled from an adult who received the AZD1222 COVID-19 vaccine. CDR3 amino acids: CASKPEGPYNEQFF. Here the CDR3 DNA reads TGTGCCAGCAAGCCCGAGGGCCCTTACAATGAGCAGTTCTTC.